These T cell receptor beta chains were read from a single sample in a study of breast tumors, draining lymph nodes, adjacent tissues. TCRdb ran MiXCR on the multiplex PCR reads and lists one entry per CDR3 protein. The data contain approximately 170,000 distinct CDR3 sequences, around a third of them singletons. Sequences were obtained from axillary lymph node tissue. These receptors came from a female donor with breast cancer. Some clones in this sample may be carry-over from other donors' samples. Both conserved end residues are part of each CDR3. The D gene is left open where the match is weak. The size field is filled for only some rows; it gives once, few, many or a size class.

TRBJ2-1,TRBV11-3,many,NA,CASSPRLGANEQFF,TGTGCCAGCAGCCCTAGACTGGGTGCGAATGAGCAGTTCTTC
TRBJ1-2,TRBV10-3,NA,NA,CAITSSPDSQPYGYTF,TGTGCCATCACCTCTTCTCCGGACAGCCAGCCCTATGGCTACACCTTC
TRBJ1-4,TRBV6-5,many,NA,CASSYSNEKLFF,TGTGCCAGCAGTTACTCGAACGAAAAACTGTTTTTT
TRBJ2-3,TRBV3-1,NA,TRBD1,CASSRIGTGGTDTQYF,TGTGCCAGCAGCCGCATCGGGACAGGGGGCACAGATACGCAGTATTTT
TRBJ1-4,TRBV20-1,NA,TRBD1,CSDGTGLEKLFF,TGCAGTGACGGGACAGGGCTTGAAAAACTGTTTTTT
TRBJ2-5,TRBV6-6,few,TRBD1,CASRLRDRQETQYF,TGTGCCAGCAGACTCCGGGACAGACAAGAGACCCAGTACTTC
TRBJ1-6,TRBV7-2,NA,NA,CASSPREEVIGARRNSPLHF,TGTGCCAGCAGTCCCCGGGAAGAAGTTATTGGGGCCCGAAGGAATTCACCCCTCCACTTT
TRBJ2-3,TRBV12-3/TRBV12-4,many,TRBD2,CASRPRGADTQYF,TGTGCCAGCAGGCCGCGGGGGGCAGATACGCAGTATTTT
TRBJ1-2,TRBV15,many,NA,CATSRDEVQGIRGYTF,TGTGCCACCAGCAGAGATGAGGTGCAGGGGATAAGAGGCTACACCTTC
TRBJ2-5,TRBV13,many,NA,CASSLGYQETQYF,TGTGCCAGCAGCTTAGGGTACCAAGAGACCCAGTACTTC
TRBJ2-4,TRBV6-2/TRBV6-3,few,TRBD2,CASRSGLGEYF,TGTGCCAGCAGATCTGGACTAGGGGAGTACTTC
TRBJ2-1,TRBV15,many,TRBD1,CATSISRTGPPNEQFF,TGTGCCACCAGCATTTCGAGGACAGGGCCCCCCAATGAGCAGTTCTTC
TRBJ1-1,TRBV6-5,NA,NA,CASSYLRTVNTEAFF,TGTGCCAGCAGTTATTTACGAACGGTGAACACTGAAGCTTTCTTT
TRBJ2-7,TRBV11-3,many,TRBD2,CASSVTSDYEQYF,TGTGCCAGCAGCGTGACTAGCGACTACGAGCAGTACTTC
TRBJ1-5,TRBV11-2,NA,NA,CACSLGSQPQHF,TGTGCCTGCAGCTTAGGCAGTCAGCCCCAGCATTTT
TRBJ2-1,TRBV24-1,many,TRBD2,CATSDPGLAGGNEQFF,TGTGCCACCAGTGACCCGGGACTAGCGGGGGGGAATGAGCAGTTCTTC
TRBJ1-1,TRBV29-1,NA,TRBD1,CSSPLTGGGYTEAFF,TGCAGCTCACCCTTGACAGGGGGAGGGTACACTGAAGCTTTCTTT
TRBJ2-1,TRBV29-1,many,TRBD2,CSVGLAGGTNEQFF,TGCAGCGTCGGACTAGCGGGAGGTACCAATGAGCAGTTCTTC
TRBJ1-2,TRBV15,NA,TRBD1,CATSGDPKDRGYGYTF,TGTGCCACCAGCGGAGATCCAAAGGACAGGGGCTATGGCTATACCTTC
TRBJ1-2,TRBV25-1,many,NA,CASSGDTHYGYTF,TGTGCCAGCAGTGGTGACACTCACTATGGCTACACCTTC
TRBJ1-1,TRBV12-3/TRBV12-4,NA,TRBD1,CASTQDRGGTEAFF,TGTGCCAGCACCCAAGACAGGGGAGGAACTGAAGCTTTCTTT
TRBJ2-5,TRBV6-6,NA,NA,CASSHSTELEGWRETQYF,TGTGCCAGCAGTCACTCGACCGAACTAGAGGGGTGGAGGGAGACCCAGTACTTC
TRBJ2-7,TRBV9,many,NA,CASSPYGGLSYEQYF,TGTGCCAGCAGCCCCTATGGCGGGCTCTCCTACGAGCAGTACTTC
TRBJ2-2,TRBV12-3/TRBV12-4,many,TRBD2,CASSLSSGGATGELFF,TGTGCCAGCAGTTTGTCTAGCGGGGGGGCAACCGGGGAGCTGTTTTTT
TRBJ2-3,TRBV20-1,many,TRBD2,CSASGKLAEGEPSTDTQYF,TGCAGTGCTAGTGGGAAACTAGCGGAGGGAGAACCTAGCACAGATACGCAGTATTTT
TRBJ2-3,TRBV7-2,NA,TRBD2,CASSMRTSGGLTDTQYF,TGTGCCAGCAGCATGCGGACTAGCGGGGGCCTCACAGATACGCAGTATTTT
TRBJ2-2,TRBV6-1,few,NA,CASSVGTSMNTGELFF,TGTGCCAGCAGTGTGGGGACTTCGATGAACACCGGGGAGCTGTTTTTT
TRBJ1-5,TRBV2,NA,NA,CASRAPNQPQHF,TGTGCCAGCAGAGCCCCAAATCAGCCCCAGCATTTT
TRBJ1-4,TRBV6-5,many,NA,CASSYRDGGEKLFF,TGTGCCAGCAGTTACAGGGACGGTGGGGAAAAACTGTTTTTT
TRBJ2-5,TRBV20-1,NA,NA,CSARSPGLQETQYF,TGCAGTGCTAGATCACCGGGACTTCAAGAGACCCAGTACTTC
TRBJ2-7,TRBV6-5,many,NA,CASRGDGYEQYF,TGTGCCAGCAGAGGGGACGGCTACGAGCAGTACTTC
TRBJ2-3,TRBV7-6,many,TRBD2,CASSLTLTSGNSDTQYF,TGTGCCAGCAGCTTAACGCTGACTAGCGGGAACTCAGATACGCAGTATTTT
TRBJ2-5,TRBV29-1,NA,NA,CSAGGFETQYF,TGCAGCGCAGGGGGGTTTGAGACCCAGTACTTC
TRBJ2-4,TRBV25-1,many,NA,CASSPLGAVAKNIQYF,TGTGCCAGCTCCCCTCTAGGCGCAGTAGCCAAAAACATTCAGTACTTC
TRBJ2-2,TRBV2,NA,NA,CASSENRHRGAVF,TGTGCCAGCAGTGAAAACAGGCACCGGGGAGCTGTTTTT
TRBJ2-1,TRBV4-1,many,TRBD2,CASSLLAGLSSYNEQFF,TGCGCCAGCAGCCTACTAGCGGGATTAAGCTCCTACAATGAGCAGTTCTTC
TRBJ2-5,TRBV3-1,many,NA,CASSQDSSPPETQYF,TGTGCCAGCAGCCAAGATTCGTCGCCACCGGAGACCCAGTACTTC
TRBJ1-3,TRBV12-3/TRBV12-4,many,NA,CASSQSFSGNTIYF,TGTGCCAGCAGCCAGTCTTTCTCTGGAAACACCATATATTTT
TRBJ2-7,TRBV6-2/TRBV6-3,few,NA,CASSYSLEIGDEQYF,TGTGCCAGCAGTTACTCGCTCGAAATTGGCGACGAGCAGTACTTC
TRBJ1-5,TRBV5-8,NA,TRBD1,CASSKARTGGNQPQHF,TGTGCCAGCAGCAAAGCGAGGACAGGGGGCAATCAGCCCCAGCATTTT
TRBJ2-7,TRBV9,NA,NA,CASSPQTATPYEQYF,TGTGCCAGCAGCCCCCAGACAGCTACTCCCTACGAGCAGTACTTC
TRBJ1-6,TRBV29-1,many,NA,CSVTDGAQGSPLHF,TGCAGCGTGACCGACGGGGCTCAGGGTTCACCCCTCCACTTT
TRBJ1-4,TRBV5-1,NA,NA,CASSLGDHREATNEKLFF,TGCGCCAGCAGCTTGGGGGACCACAGGGAGGCAACTAATGAAAAACTGTTTTTT
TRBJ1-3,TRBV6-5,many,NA,CASSYSYNSGNTIYF,TGTGCCAGCAGTTACTCTTATAACTCTGGAAACACCATATATTTT
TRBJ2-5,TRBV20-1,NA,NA,CSADSPVDTGEETQYF,TGCAGTGCTGATTCCCCCGTGGACACCGGGGAGGAGACCCAGTACTTC
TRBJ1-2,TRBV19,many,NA,CASSMGVFNSGYTF,TGTGCCAGTAGTATGGGGGTATTTAACTCGGGCTACACCTTC